This is a list of T cell receptor beta chains from one sample in a study of shared T cell receptors in the human thymus. Clones were read by immunoSEQ multiplex PCR, and TCRdb kept only the in-frame ones, dropping some. The table has 650,000 to 950,000 clones, 70% to 90% seen once; the top ten hold under 0.012%. These data also featured in a second study, about human thymus T cells.

Sequenced material: thymocytes. The source is a girl under three years old with a congenital heart defect. Each CDR3 is given with its conserved first and last residue. The D gene is left open where the match is weak. Part of the rows lack a size; the others show once, few, many or a class for expanded clones.

D gene	V gene	J gene	clone size	CDR3 protein	CDR3 DNA
TRBD1	TRBV27	TRBJ1-2	once	CASSPRGRGFYGYTF	TGTGCCAGCAGTCCCAGGGGGCGGGGGTTCTATGGCTACACCTTC
TRBD2	TRBV29-1	TRBJ2-1	-	CSVVRLAGGDSYNEQFF	TGCAGCGTCGTCCGACTAGCGGGGGGGGACTCCTACAATGAGCAGTTCTTC
TRBD1	TRBV12-5	TRBJ2-5	-	CASGPPTGVTLETQYF	TGTGCTAGTGGCCCCCCGACAGGGGTAACTTTAGAGACCCAGTACTTC
TRBD1	TRBV5-6	TRBJ2-7	-	CASSFVAPLSGQPYEQYF	TGTGCCAGCAGCTTTGTGGCTCCCCTATCGGGACAGCCCTACGAGCAGTACTTC
TRBD1	TRBV7-9	TRBJ1-4	-	CASSLIPGQGLEKLFF	TGTGCCAGCAGCTTGATACCGGGACAGGGTCTTGAAAAACTGTTTTTT
-	TRBV18	TRBJ1-2	-	CASSPGREESYYGYTF	TGTGCCAGCTCACCAGGGCGGGAGGAGAGCTACTATGGCTACACCTTC
TRBD2	TRBV4-3	TRBJ2-3	few	CASSHRVVERGAGTDTQYF	TGCGCCAGCAGCCACCGTGTAGTAGAGCGGGGGGCGGGCACAGATACGCAGTATTTT
TRBD1	TRBV10-1	TRBJ2-7	-	CASSQDRVSEQYF	TGCGCCAGCAGCCAAGACAGGGTTAGCGAGCAGTACTTC
-	TRBV7-2	TRBJ2-1	few	CASSSLSFDEQFF	TGTGCCAGCAGCTCGTTATCCTTCGATGAGCAGTTCTTC
TRBD1	TRBV4-1	TRBJ1-2	once	CASSQGRDSTNYGYTF	TGCGCCAGCAGCCAAGGAAGGGACAGTACTAACTATGGCTACACCTTC
-	TRBV18	TRBJ2-5	-	CASHKGYEETQYF	TGTGCCAGCCACAAGGGGTACGAAGAGACCCAGTACTTC
-	TRBV7-4	TRBJ2-5	-	CASSLVNQETQYF	TGTGCCAGCAGCTTAGTAAACCAAGAGACCCAGTACTTC
TRBD1	TRBV27	TRBJ2-3	once	CASSTGQGRTDTQYF	TGTGCCAGCAGTACGGGACAGGGGCGCACAGATACGCAGTATTTT
-	TRBV11-2	TRBJ2-5	-	CASSPGRPETQYF	TGTGCCAGCAGCCCAGGGCGTCCAGAGACCCAGTACTTC
TRBD1	TRBV5-4	TRBJ2-7	-	CASSSIPGQNPYEQYF	TGTGCCAGCAGCTCGATTCCGGGACAGAACCCCTACGAGCAGTACTTC